This T cell receptor (beta chain) was obtained from a study of shared clonotypes between healthy human individuals. General study findings and limits: As a rule, naive subsets had a larger estimated richness than memory subsets. Blood alone was sampled, and tissue repertoires likely differ.

CD45RO-negative, CCR7-selected cells formed the naive CD8 fraction, which excluded terminally differentiated effector memory CD45RA+ cells. The assay was immunoSEQ multiplex PCR, and TCRdb's table has in-frame clones only and misses some. The data contain approximately 720,000 clones, about 91% of them singletons. Concerning this clone itself: Its antigen remains unidentified.

Per germline, CDR1 SGHRS and CDR2 YFSETQ. The CDR3 extends over 17 amino acids. V was clipped by 0 bases and J by 1 base, with 16 bases between them. This TCR derives from a man aged 30 to 45 in good health. V and J are TRBV5-1 and TRBJ1-1; D is possibly TRBD1 (6 bases). Sequenced input: naive CD8+ T cells sorted from blood. This chain's CDR3 is CASSLAGRGGRNTEAFF. As DNA, the CDR3 is TGCGCCAGCAGCTTGGCCGGCAGGGGAGGGCGGAACACTGAAGCTTTCTTT. The whole variable domain, remainder taken from reference TRBV5-1 and TRBJ1-1, is KAGVTQTPRYLIKTRGQQVTLSCSPISGHRSVSWYQQTPGQGLQFLFEYFSETQRNKGNFPGRFSGRQFSNSRSEMNVSTLELGDSALYLCASSLAGRGGRNTEAFFGQGTRLTVV.